Reported below is one T cell receptor beta chain. This receptor's antigen is unknown. Base qualities are not provided; no much larger clone lies one nucleotide away. The sample comes from a study of blood T cell repertoires in COVID-19 (dated by TCRdb to about 2020). Broadly, across the study: Collaborator samples came from the United States, Italy and Spain and covered acute and convalescent phases of COVID-19. The material from the prospective study consisted of cDNA or gDNA derived from T cells, B-cell-depleted T cells, or PBMCs. Subjects who had been exposed to COVID-19, were actively infected with it, or had recovered from it provided the deeply sampled blood TCRbeta repertoires that made up the dataset. The repertoires were made available in a free public database intended to serve as a resource for research on the immune response to SARS-CoV-2. Samples came from the ongoing ImmuneRACE study (first 160 participants) plus 1,254 subjects from 6 global collaborators. A de-identified subject ID, COVID-19 status, age in years and sex were almost always included in the sample metadata. Where HLA class I and class II types were available, the types were taken from metadata supplied by the sample provider, not from assay-based typing. Study-level results and caveats: How much clinical and demographic metadata was included differed by source and by participant, and the metadata was provided uncurated.

From the cysteine up to the phenylalanine, the CDR3 has a length of 16 residues. Just CDR3 DNA is preserved here, 48 bases in frame from base 1. CDR1 LNHNV and CDR2 YYDKDF were looked up in the germline V gene (reference sequence). Clipping removes 3 bases from V and 6 bases from J, with 10 as the unmatched junction base count. TCRbeta CDR3 regions were amplified from genomic DNA using the immunoSEQ Assay, a bias-controlled multiplex PCR. The authors processed their data as follows. Within the assay, amplification of reference gene primers was used to estimate how many nucleated cells each sample contained. Sequence reads were collapsed and filtered to measure the absolute abundance of every unique TCRbeta CDR3 rearrangement. For each sample, productive Simpson clonality was calculated as the square root of Simpson's diversity index across productive rearrangements. TCRdb carries this immuneACCESS record with in-frame sequences only. Its versions omit some clonotypes, under half of them owing to an unresolved V gene in the studies checked, with the rest unexplained. That table furnishes V, J and clone size, whereas the DNA furnished D and trimming. In this sample the table shows 130,000 to 150,000 clones, less than 90% of which occur a single time. In total, the top ten clones hold 35% to 40% of the sample.

Each collaborating institution followed its own protocols to collect whole blood in K2EDTA tubes. For TCRbeta analysis, collaborators shipped samples as frozen whole blood, isolated PBMCs, or DNA extracted from either of those sample types. Sequenced input: peripheral blood. This clonotype was obtained from a human donor in a cohort sampled during active COVID-19. This sequence uses TRBV15 and TRBJ2-1, and 8 junctional nucleotides match TRBD1. The DNA reads as follows: TGTGCCACCAGCAGGGGACAGGCTTTTGACACCAATGAGCAGTTCTTC. This gives the protein CATSRGQAFDTNEQFF.